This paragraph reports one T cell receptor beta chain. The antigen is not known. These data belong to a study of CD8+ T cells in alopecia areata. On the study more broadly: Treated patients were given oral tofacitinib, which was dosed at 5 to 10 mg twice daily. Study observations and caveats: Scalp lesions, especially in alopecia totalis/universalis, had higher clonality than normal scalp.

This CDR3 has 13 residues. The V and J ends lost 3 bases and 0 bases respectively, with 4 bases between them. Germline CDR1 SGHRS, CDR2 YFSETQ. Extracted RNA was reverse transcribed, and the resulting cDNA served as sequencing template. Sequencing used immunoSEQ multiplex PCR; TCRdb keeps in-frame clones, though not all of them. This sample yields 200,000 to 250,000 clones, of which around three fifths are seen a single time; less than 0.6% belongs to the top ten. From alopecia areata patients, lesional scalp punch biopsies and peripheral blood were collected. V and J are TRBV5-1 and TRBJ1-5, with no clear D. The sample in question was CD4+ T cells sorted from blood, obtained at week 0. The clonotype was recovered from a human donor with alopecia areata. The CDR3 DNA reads TGCGCCAGCAGCTATGATAGCAATCAGCCCCAGCATTTT. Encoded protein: CASSYDSNQPQHF.